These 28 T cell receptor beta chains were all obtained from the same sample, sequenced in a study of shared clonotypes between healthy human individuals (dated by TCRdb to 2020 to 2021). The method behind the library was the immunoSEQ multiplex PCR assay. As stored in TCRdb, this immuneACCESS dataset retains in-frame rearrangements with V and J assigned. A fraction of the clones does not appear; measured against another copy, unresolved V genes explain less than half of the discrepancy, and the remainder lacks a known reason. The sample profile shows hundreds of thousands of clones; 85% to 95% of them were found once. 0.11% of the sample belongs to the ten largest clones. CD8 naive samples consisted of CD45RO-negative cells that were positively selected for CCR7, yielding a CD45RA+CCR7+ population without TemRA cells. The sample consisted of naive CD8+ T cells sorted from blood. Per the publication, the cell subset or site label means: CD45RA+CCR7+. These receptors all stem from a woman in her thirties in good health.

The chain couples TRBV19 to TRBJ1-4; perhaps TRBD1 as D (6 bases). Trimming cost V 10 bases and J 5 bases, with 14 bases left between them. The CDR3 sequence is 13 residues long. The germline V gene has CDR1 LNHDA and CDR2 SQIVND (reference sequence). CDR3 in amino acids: CATETGHNEKLFF. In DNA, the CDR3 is TGTGCCACCGAGACGGGACACAATGAAAAACTGTTTTTT.

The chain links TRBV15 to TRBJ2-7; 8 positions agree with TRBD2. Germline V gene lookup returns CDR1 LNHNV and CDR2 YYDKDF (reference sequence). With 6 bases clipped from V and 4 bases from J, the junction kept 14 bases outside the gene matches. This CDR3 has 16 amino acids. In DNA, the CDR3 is TGTGCCACCAGAGAGAACTGGAGCGGGAGTTATTACGAGCAGTACTTC. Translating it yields CATRENWSGSYYEQYF.

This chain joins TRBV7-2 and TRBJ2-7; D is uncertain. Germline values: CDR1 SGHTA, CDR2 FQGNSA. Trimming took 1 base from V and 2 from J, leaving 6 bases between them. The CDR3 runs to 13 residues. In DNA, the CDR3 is TGTGCCAGCAGCTTAGGTATTCCCTACGAGCAGTACTTC. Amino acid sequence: CASSLGIPYEQYF.

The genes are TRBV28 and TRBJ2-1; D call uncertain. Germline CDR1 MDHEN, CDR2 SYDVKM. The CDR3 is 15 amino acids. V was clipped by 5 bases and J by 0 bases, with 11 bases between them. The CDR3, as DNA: TGTGCCAGCAGTCATCAGGTTATCTCCTACAATGAGCAGTTCTTC. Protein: CASSHQVISYNEQFF.

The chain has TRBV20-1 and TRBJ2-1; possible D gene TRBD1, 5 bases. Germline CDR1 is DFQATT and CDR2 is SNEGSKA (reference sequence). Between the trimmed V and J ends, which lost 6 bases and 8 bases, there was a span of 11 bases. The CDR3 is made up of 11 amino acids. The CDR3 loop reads CSARQGYEQFF. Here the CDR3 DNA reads TGCAGTGCCCGGCAGGGCTATGAGCAGTTCTTC.

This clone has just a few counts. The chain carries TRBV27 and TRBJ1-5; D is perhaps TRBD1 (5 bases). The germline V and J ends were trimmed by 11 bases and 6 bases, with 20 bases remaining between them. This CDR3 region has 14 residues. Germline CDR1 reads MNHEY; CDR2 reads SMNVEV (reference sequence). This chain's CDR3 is CASRDGGSGQPQHF. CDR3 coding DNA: TGTGCCTCCCGGGACGGGGGGTCCGGTCAGCCCCAGCATTTT.

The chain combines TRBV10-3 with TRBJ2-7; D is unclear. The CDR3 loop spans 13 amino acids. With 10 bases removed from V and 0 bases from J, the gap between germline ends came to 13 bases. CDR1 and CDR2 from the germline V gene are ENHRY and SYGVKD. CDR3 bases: TGTGCCAGCTGTACCGATGACTCCTACGAGCAGTACTTC. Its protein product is CASCTDDSYEQYF.

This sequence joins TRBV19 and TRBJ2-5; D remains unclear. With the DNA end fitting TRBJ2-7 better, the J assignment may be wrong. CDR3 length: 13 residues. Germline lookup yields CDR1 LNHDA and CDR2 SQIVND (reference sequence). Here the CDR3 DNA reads TGTGCCAGTAGTATAGGTCAGTTCTACGAGCAGTACTTC. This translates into CASSIGQFYEQYF.

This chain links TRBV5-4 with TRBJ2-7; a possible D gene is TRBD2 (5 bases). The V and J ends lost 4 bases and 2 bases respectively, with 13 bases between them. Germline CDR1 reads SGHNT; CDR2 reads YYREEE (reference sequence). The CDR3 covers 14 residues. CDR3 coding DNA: TGTGCCAGCAGCCTGAGCTACGGGGCCTACGAGCAGTACTTC. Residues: CASSLSYGAYEQYF.

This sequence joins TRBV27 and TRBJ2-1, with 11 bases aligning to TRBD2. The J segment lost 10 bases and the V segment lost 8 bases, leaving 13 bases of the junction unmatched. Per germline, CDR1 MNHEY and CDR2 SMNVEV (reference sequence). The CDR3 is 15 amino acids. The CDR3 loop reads CASFSTSGILYEQFF. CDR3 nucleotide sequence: TGTGCCAGCTTCTCGACTAGCGGGATTTTATACGAGCAGTTCTTC.

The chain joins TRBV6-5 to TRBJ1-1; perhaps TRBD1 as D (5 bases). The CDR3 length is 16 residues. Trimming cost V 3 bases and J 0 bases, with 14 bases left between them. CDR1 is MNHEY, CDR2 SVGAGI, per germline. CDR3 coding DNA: TGTGCCAGCAGTTATCAAGTAGGGACGGTGAACACTGAAGCTTTCTTT. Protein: CASSYQVGTVNTEAFF.

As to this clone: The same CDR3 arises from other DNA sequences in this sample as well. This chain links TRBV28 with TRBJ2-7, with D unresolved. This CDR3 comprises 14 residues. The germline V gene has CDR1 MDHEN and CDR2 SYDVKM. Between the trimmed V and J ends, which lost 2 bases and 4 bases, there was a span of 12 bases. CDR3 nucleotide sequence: TGTGCCAGCAGTTTACCTCCGGACGGATACGAGCAGTACTTC. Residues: CASSLPPDGYEQYF.

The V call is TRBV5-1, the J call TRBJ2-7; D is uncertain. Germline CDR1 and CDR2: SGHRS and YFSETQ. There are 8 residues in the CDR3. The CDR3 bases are TGCGCGTGCTACGAGCAGTACTTC. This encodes CACYEQYF.

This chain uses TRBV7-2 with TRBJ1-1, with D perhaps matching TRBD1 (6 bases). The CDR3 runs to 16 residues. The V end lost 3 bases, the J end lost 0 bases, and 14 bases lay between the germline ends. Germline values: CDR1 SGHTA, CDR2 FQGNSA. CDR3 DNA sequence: TGTGCCAGCAGCTTTGGCCCTCAGGGGTTGAACACTGAAGCTTTCTTT. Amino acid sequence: CASSFGPQGLNTEAFF.

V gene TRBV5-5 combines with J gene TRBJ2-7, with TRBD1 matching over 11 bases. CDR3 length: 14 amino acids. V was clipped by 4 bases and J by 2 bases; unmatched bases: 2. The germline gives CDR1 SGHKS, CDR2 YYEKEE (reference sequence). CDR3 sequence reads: CASSPGQGAYEQYF. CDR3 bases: TGTGCCAGCAGCCCGGGACAGGGGGCCTACGAGCAGTACTTC.

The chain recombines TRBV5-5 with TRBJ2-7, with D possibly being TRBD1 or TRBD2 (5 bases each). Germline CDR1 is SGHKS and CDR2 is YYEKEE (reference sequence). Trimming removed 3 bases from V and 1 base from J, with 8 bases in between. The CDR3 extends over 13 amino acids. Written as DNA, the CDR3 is TGTGCCAGCAGCTGGGACCAGTCCTACGAGCAGTACTTC. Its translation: CASSWDQSYEQYF.

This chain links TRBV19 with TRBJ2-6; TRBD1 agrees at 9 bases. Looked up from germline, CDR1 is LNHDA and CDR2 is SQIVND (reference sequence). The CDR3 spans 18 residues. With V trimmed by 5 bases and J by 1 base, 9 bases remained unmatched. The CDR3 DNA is TGTGCCAGTAGTCATTGGGACAGGGCTACTTCTGGGGCCAACGTCCTGACTTTC. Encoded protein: CASSHWDRATSGANVLTF. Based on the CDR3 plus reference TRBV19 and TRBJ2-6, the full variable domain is DGGITQSPKYLFRKEGQNVTLSCEQNLNHDAMYWYRQDPGQGLRLIYYSQIVNDFQKGDIAEGYSVSREKKESFPLTVTSAQKNPTAFYLCASSHWDRATSGANVLTFGAGSRLTVL.

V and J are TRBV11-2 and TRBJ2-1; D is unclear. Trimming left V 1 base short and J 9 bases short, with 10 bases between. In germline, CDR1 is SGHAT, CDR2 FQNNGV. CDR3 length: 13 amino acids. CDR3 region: CASSLAAISEQFF. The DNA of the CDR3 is TGTGCCAGCAGCTTAGCGGCTATTTCTGAGCAGTTCTTC. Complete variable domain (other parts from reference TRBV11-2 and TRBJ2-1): EAGVAQSPRYKIIEKRQSVAFWCNPISGHATLYWYQQILGQGPKLLIQFQNNGVVDDSQLPKDRFSAERLKGVDSTLKIQPAKLEDSAVYLCASSLAAISEQFFGPGTRLTVL.

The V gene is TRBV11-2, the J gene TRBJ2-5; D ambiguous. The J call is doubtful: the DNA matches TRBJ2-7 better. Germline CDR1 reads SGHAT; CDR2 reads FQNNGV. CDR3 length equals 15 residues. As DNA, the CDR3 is TGTGCCAGCAGCTTAGCCCCTCCGTCGACCTACGAGCAGTACTTC. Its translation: CASSLAPPSTYEQYF.

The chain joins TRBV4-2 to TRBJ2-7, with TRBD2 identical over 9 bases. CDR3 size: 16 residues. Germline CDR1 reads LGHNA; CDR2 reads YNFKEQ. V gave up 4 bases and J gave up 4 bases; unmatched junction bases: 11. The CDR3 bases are TGTGCCAGCAGCCCTCCTGAGGGTAGCGGGAGTTACGAGCAGTACTTC. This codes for CASSPPEGSGSYEQYF.

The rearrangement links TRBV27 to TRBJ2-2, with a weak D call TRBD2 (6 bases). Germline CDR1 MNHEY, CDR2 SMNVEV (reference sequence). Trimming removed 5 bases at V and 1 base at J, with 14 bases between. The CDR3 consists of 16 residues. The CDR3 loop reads CASSRYRGMNTGELFF. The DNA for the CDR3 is TGTGCCAGCAGTCGATATCGGGGGATGAACACCGGGGAGCTGTTTTTT.

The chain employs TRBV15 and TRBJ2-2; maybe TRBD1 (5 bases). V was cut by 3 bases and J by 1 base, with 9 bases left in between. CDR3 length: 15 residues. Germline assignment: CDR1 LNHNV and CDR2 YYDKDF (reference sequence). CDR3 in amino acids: CATSSIGQNTGELFF. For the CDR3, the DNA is TGTGCCACCAGCAGCATAGGACAGAACACCGGGGAGCTGTTTTTT.

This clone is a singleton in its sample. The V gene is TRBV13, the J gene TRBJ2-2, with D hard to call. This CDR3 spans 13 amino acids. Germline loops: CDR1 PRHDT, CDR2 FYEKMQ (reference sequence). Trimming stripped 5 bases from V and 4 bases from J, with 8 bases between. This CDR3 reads CASSPLGTGELFF. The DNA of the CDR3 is TGTGCCAGCAGCCCCCTAGGCACCGGGGAGCTGTTTTTT.

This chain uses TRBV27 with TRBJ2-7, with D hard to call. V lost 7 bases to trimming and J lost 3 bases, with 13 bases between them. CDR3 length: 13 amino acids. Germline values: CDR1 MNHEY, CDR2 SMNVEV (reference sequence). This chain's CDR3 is CASTDGSIYEQYF. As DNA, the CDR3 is TGTGCCAGCACGGACGGCAGCATCTACGAGCAGTACTTC.

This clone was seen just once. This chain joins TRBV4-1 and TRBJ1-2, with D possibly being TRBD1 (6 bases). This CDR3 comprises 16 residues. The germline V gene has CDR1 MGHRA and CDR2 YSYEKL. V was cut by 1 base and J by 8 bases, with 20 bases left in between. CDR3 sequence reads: CASSQGFTGTPGGYTF. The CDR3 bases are TGCGCCAGCAGCCAAGGGTTTACTGGGACACCCGGCGGCTACACCTTC.

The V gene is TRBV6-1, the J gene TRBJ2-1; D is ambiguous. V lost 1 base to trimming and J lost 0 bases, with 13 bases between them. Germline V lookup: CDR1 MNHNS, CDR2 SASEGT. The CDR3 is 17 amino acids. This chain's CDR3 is CASSEGFGRSSYNEQFF. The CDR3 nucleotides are TGTGCCAGCAGTGAAGGGTTCGGACGAAGCTCCTACAATGAGCAGTTCTTC.

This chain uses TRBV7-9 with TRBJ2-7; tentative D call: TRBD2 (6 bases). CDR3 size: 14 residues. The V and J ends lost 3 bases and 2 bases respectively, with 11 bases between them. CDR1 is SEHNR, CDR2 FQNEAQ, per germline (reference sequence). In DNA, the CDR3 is TGTGCCAGCAGCTTCGCGGGACCTACCTACGAGCAGTACTTC. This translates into CASSFAGPTYEQYF.

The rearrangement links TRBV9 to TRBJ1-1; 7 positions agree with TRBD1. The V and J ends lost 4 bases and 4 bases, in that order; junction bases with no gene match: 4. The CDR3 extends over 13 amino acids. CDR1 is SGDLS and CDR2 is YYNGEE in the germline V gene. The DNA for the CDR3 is TGTGCCAGCAGCAACAGGGGTACCACTGAAGCTTTCTTT. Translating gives CASSNRGTTEAFF.